The rows below give T cell receptor beta chains drawn from one sample of a study of OX40 agonist ivuxolimab in advanced cancers. Profiling relied on immunoSEQ multiplex PCR, and the TCRdb table lists in-frame clones only, not all of them. The sample contains tens of thousands of clones, around 82% of which appear only once. The sequencing used CD4+ or CD8+ T cells sorted from blood, collected in a trial of the OX40 agonist ivuxolimab. The receptors derive from an adult with an advanced solid tumor such as melanoma, head and neck, liver or kidney cancer. CDR3s include the opening cysteine and the closing phenylalanine or tryptophan. The D gene is left open where the match is weak.

d_gene: .; j_gene: TRBJ2-7; v_gene: TRBV28; CDR3aa: CASRNPVEQYF
d_gene: .; j_gene: TRBJ2-5; v_gene: TRBV5-1; CDR3aa: CASSFSKGEWETQYF
d_gene: .; j_gene: TRBJ2-7; v_gene: TRBV18; CDR3aa: CASSSLPGVQYF
d_gene: .; j_gene: TRBJ2-7; v_gene: TRBV14; CDR3aa: CASSQIRGTVPYEQYF
d_gene: .; j_gene: TRBJ2-1; v_gene: TRBV5-5; CDR3aa: CASSRLDEQFF
d_gene: .; j_gene: TRBJ2-7; v_gene: TRBV7-2; CDR3aa: CASSSGLLPYEQYF
d_gene: TRBD1; j_gene: TRBJ1-1; v_gene: TRBV29-1; CDR3aa: CSVGAGGGGTEAFF
d_gene: .; j_gene: TRBJ1-5; v_gene: TRBV10-3; CDR3aa: CAISDTLSNQPQHF
d_gene: TRBD2; j_gene: TRBJ2-6; v_gene: TRBV6-1; CDR3aa: CASVRETGANVLTF
d_gene: .; j_gene: TRBJ1-2; v_gene: TRBV6-5; CDR3aa: CASSYKVGGSGYGYTF
d_gene: .; j_gene: TRBJ2-5; v_gene: TRBV5-1; CDR3aa: CASSLRKETQYF
d_gene: TRBD1; j_gene: TRBJ2-5; v_gene: TRBV11-2; CDR3aa: CASSWGQGAQETQYF
d_gene: .; j_gene: TRBJ1-2; v_gene: TRBV6-5; CDR3aa: CATEANYGYTF
d_gene: .; j_gene: TRBJ1-1; v_gene: TRBV2; CDR3aa: CASRQERGAGTEAFF
d_gene: .; j_gene: TRBJ1-2; v_gene: TRBV5-3; CDR3aa: CASSPARGRGYTF
d_gene: .; j_gene: TRBJ1-3; v_gene: TRBV28; CDR3aa: CASRPGSGNTIYF